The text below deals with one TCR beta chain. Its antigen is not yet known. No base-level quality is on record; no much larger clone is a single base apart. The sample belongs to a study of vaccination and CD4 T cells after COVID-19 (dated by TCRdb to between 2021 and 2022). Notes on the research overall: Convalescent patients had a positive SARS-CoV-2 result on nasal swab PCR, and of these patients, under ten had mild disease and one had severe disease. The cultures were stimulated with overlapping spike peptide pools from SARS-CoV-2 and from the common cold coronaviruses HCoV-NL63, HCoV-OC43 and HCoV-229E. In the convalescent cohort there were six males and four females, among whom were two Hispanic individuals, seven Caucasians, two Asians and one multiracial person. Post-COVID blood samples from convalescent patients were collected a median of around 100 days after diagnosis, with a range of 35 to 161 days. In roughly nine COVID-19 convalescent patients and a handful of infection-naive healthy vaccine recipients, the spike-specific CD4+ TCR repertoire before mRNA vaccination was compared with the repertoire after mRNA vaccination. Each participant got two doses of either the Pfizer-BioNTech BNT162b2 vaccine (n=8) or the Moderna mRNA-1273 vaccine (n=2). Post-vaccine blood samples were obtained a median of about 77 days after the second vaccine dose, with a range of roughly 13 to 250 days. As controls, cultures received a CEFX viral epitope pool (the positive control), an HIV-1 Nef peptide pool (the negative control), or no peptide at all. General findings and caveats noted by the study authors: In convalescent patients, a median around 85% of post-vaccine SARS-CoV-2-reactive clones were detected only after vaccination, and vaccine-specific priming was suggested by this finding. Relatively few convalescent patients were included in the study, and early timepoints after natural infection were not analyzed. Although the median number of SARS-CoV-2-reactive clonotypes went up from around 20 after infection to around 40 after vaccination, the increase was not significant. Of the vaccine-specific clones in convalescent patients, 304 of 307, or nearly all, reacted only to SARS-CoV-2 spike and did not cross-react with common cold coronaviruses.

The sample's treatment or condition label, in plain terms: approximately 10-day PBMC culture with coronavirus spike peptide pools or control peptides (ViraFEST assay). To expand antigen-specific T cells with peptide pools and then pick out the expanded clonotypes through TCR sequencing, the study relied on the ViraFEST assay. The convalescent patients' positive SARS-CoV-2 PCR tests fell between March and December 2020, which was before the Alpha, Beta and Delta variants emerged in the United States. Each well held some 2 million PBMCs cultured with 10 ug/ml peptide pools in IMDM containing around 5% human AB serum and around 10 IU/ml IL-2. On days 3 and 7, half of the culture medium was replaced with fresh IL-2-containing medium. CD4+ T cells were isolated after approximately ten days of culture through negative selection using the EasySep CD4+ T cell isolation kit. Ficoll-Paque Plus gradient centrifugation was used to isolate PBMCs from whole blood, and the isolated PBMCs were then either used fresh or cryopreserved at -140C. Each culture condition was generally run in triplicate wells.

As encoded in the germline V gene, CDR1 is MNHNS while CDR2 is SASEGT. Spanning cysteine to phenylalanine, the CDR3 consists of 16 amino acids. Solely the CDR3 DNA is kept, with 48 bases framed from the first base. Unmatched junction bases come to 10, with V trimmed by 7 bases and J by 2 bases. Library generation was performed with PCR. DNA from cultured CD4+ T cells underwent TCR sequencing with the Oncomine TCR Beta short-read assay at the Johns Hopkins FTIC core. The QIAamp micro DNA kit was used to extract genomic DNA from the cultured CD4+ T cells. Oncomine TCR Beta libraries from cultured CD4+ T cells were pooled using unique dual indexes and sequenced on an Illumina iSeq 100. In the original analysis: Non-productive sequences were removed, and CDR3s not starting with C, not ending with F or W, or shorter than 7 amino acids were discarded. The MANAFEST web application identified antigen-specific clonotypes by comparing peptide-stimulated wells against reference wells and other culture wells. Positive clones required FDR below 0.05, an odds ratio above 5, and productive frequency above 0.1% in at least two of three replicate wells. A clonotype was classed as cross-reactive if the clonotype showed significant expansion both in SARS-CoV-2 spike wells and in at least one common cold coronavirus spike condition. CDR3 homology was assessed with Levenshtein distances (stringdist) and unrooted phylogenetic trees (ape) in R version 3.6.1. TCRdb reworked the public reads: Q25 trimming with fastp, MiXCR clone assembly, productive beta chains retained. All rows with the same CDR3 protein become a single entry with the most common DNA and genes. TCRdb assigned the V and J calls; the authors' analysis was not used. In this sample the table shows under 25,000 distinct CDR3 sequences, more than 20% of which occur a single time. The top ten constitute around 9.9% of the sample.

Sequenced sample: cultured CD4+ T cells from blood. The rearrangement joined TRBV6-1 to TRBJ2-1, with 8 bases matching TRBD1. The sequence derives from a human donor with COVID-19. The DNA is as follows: TGTGCCAGCATCCCAAATCAGGGGGCTCCCTACAATGAGCAGTTCTTC. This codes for CASIPNQGAPYNEQFF.